This T cell receptor (beta chain) stems from a study of neurological immune-mediated disorders. Study-wide results and limits: No sharing of CDR3 amino acid sequences was observed among expanded clones across subjects, suggesting private repertoires in all groups.

In its sample, this clonotype was seen many times. Its antigen is not identified. The cDNA was synthesized by 5'RACE incorporating 10-nucleotide random UMIs. MiXCR was run by TCRdb on the 5' RACE reads, yielding one entry per CDR3 protein. Seen here are fewer than 60,000 distinct CDR3 sequences, 10% observed once, and the top ten hold under 5.5%. The sequenced material came from PBMCs. This sequence was found in a man aged 65 to 85 with HTLV-1-associated myelopathy (HAM/TSP).

DNA for the CDR3: TGTGCCAGCAAATACAGGGGTCGGTACAATGAGCAGTTCTTC. Residues: CASKYRGRYNEQFF. This chain joins TRBV2 and TRBJ2-1, with 7 bases that match TRBD1. CDR1 is SNHLY and CDR2 is FYNNEI in the germline V gene. V lost 7 bases, J lost 4 bases, and 7 bases stayed unmatched. The CDR3 spans 14 residues.